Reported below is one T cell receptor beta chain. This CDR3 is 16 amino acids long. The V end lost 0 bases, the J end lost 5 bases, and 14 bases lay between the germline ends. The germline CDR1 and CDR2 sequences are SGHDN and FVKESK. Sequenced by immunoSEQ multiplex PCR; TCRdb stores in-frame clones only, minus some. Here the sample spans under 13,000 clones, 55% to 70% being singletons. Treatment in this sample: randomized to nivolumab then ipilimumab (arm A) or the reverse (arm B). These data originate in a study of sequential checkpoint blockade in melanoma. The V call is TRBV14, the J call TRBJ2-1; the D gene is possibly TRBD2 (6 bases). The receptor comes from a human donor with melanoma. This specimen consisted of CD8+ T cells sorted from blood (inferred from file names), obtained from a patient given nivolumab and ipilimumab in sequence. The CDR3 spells CASSQDRGYPHNEQFF. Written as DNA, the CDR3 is TGTGCCAGCAGCCAAGATCGGGGGTACCCCCACAATGAGCAGTTCTTC.